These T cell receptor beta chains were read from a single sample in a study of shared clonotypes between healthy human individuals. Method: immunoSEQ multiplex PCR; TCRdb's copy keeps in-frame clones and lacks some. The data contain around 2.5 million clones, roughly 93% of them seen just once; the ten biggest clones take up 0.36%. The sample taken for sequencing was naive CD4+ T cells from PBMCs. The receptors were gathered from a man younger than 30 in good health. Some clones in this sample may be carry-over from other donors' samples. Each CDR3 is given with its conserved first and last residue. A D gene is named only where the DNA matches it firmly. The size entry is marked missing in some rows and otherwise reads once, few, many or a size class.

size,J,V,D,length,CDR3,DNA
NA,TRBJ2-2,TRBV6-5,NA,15,CASNLGTPRGGELFF,TGTGCCAGCAACCTCGGGACCCCACGGGGGGGGGAGCTGTTTTTT
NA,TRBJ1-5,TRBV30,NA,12,CAWSQGSQPQHF,TGTGCCTGGAGTCAGGGGAGTCAGCCCCAGCATTTT
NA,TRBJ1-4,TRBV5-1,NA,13,CASSFSPNEKLFF,TGCGCCAGCAGCTTTTCCCCTAATGAAAAACTGTTTTTT
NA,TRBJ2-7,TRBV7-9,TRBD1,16,CASSFDRAPSYYEQYF,TGTGCCAGCAGCTTTGACAGGGCACCTAGCTACTACGAGCAGTACTTC
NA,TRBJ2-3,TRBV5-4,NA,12,CASSAMGDTQYF,TGTGCCAGCAGCGCCATGGGAGATACGCAGTATTTT
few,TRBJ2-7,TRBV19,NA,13,CASSPDRNYEQYF,TGTGCCAGTAGTCCCGACAGGAACTACGAGCAGTACTTC
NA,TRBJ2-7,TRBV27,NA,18,CASSFALRSREEAYEQYF,TGTGCCAGCAGTTTTGCTCTGAGATCCAGGGAAGAAGCCTACGAGCAGTACTTC
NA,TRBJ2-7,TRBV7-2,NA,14,CASSLGIWGYEQYF,TGTGCCAGCAGCTTAGGGATCTGGGGCTACGAGCAGTACTTC
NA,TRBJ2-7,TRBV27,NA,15,CASSSDFINRYEQYF,TGTGCCAGCAGTTCGGACTTCATAAACAGATACGAGCAGTACTTC
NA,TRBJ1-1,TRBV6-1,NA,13,CATTLGLGTEAFF,TGTGCCACAACCCTGGGCCTGGGCACTGAAGCTTTCTTT
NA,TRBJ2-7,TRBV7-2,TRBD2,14,CASSLGGSPNEQYF,TGTGCCAGCAGCTTAGGCGGGAGTCCCAACGAGCAGTACTTC
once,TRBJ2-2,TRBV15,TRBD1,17,CATSRAGQGRGTGELFF,TGTGCCACCAGCAGAGCGGGACAGGGCCGTGGCACCGGGGAGCTGTTTTTT
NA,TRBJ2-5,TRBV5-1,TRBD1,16,CASSLADRGATETQYF,TGCGCCAGCAGCTTGGCTGACAGGGGCGCTACAGAGACCCAGTACTTC
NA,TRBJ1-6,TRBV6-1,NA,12,CASSEGGLGSHF,TGTGCCAGCAGTGAAGGGGGACTTGGTTCCCACTTT
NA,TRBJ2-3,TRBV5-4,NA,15,CASSSGVVGTDTQYF,TGTGCCAGCAGTTCTGGGGTAGTGGGCACAGATACGCAGTATTTT
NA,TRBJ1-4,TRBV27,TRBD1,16,CASSSHNFDRVEKLFF,TGTGCCAGCAGTTCTCACAATTTTGACAGGGTTGAAAAACTGTTTTTT
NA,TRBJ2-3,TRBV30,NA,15,CASLMGASPTDTQYF,TGTGCCTCTCTAATGGGGGCCTCCCCCACAGATACGCAGTATTTT
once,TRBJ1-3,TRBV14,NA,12,CASSQTVNTIYF,TGTGCCAGCAGCCAAACGGTCAACACCATATATTTT
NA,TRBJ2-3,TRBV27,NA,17,CASSFILAGRYTDTQYF,TGTGCCAGCAGTTTTATTCTCGCGGGACGCTACACAGATACGCAGTATTTT
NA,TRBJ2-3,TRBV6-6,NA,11,CASRGSDTQYF,TGTGCCAGCCGAGGGTCAGATACGCAGTATTTT
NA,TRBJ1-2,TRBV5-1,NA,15,CASSEVSGANYGYTF,TGCGCCAGCAGCGAGGTGTCAGGGGCTAACTATGGCTACACCTTC
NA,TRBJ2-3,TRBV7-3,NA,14,CASSLTRGTDTQYF,TGTGCCAGCAGCTTAACTCGCGGCACAGATACGCAGTATTTT
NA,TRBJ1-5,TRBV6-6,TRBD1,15,CASTEHRGSNQPQHF,TGTGCCAGCACCGAGCACAGGGGAAGCAATCAGCCCCAGCATTTT
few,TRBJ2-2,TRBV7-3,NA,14,CASSLQGDTGELFF,TGTGCCAGCAGCTTACAGGGCGATACCGGGGAGCTGTTTTTT
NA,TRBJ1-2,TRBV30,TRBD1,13,CAWSLQGSYGYTF,TGTGCCTGGAGTTTACAGGGGAGCTATGGCTACACCTTC
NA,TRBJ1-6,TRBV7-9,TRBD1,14,CASSRQGVGSPLHF,TGTGCCAGCAGCCGACAGGGGGTAGGCTCACCCCTCCACTTT
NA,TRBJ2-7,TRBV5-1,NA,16,CASSLAVGVTPYEQYF,TGCGCCAGCAGCTTGGCGGTGGGAGTAACCCCCTACGAGCAGTACTTC
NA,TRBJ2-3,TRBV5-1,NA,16,CASSPSLLLGTDTQYF,TGCGCCAGCAGCCCCAGCTTGCTCCTTGGCACAGATACGCAGTATTTT
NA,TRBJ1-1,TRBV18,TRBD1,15,CASSRQGDQNTEAFF,TGTGCCAGCTCACGACAGGGGGATCAGAACACTGAAGCTTTCTTT
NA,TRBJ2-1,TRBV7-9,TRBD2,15,CASSLAGGGHNEQFF,TGTGCCAGCAGCTTAGCGGGGGGAGGGCACAATGAGCAGTTCTTC
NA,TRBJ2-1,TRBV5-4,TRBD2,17,CASRGGTSGITYNEQFF,TGTGCCAGCAGGGGGGGGACTAGCGGGATTACCTACAATGAGCAGTTCTTC
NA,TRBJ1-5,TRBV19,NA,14,CASNYLGGNQPQHF,TGTGCCAGCAACTACTTGGGGGGCAATCAGCCCCAGCATTTT
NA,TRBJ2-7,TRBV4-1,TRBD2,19,CASSQDRLASAPMTYEQYF,TGCGCCAGCAGCCAAGACCGACTAGCGAGTGCCCCAATGACCTACGAGCAGTACTTC
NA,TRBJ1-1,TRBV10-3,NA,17,CATCKGPTGGLNTEAFF,TGTGCCACCTGCAAAGGGCCAACCGGGGGTTTGAACACTGAAGCTTTCTTT
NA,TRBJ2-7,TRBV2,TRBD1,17,CASRKENRDRGRGEQYF,TGTGCCAGCAGGAAAGAAAACCGGGACAGGGGGCGAGGCGAGCAGTACTTC
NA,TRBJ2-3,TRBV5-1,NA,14,CASSLFGYSDTQYF,TGCGCCAGCAGCTTGTTCGGCTATTCAGATACGCAGTATTTT
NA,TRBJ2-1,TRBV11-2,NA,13,CASSLVGGGERFF,TGTGCCAGCAGCTTGGTTGGTGGGGGAGAGCGGTTCTTC
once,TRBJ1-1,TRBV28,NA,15,CASSSRFSMNTEAFF,TGTGCCAGCAGTTCCAGGTTTTCCATGAACACTGAAGCTTTCTTT
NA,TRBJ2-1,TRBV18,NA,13,CASSPGLNNEQFF,TGTGCCAGCTCACCTGGGCTAAACAATGAGCAGTTCTTC
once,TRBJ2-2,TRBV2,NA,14,CASSPISLDLELFF,TGTGCCAGCAGTCCTATCTCGCTGGATTTAGAGCTGTTTTTT
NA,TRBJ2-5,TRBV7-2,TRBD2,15,CASSPNGGLAGTQYF,TGTGCCAGCAGCCCCAACGGAGGACTAGCAGGAACCCAGTACTTC
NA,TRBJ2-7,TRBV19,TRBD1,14,CASRDRGHSYEQYF,TGTGCCAGTAGGGACAGGGGGCACTCCTACGAGCAGTACTTC
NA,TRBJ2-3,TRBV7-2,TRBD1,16,CASSYKGASSTDTQYF,TGTGCCAGCAGCTATAAGGGGGCTTCTAGCACAGATACGCAGTATTTT
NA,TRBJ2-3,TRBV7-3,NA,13,CASSYTGPDTQYF,TGTGCCAGCAGCTACACAGGGCCAGATACGCAGTATTTT
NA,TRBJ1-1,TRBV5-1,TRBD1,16,CASTPGTGTMNTEAFF,TGCGCCAGCACCCCCGGGACAGGCACCATGAACACTGAAGCTTTCTTT
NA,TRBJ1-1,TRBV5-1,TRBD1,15,CASSWGTDRNTEAFF,TGCGCCAGCAGCTGGGGGACAGATCGTAACACTGAAGCTTTCTTT
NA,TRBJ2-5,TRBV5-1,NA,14,CASSLVGVGETQYF,TGCGCCAGCAGCTTGGTCGGGGTCGGGGAGACCCAGTACTTC
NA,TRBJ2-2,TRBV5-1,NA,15,CASSFSGPGTGELFF,NA